This TCR beta chain originates from a study of metastatic and nonmetastatic thyroid tumors. Findings of the study overall: Reportedly, malignant thyroid tumors had significantly higher TCR beta diversity than benign nodules, in blood and tumor.

This clone was detected ten times or more. The antigen is not known. TCRdb redid the clone calls on the PCR reads using MiXCR. The sample lists some 40,000 clones, 18% seen once, with approximately 14% in the top ten. No patient received treatment before thyroid surgery. The receptor's source is a female donor with papillary thyroid cancer or a benign thyroid nodule (not recorded which). Some clones in this sample may be carry-over from other donors' samples. The sample was tumor tissue.

The CDR3 reads CASSSLLRYEQYF. The CDR3 coding sequence is TGCGCCAGCAGCTCCTTGTTAAGGTACGAGCAGTACTTC. The chain carries TRBV5-1 and TRBJ2-7; D gene unclear. Germline CDR1 SGHRS, CDR2 YFSETQ. Trimming pared 3 bases from V and 4 bases from J, leaving 11 bases between. The CDR3 covers 13 residues.